This TCR beta chain was captured by sequencing in a study of cytomegalovirus exposure and HLA in healthy donors. Study-wide background: From donors who were HLA-typed, an early data release held 65 million to 85 million unique TCRs.

PCR involved 60 Vbeta and 13 Jbeta primers. As handled by the study authors: An analysis that came later counted tens of millions of unique TCR beta chains, approximately 10 million shared. Clones were sequenced by immunoSEQ multiplex PCR, and TCRdb holds only the in-frame ones, with some missing. V and J calls and clone size follow that table, whereas D and trimming were derived from the DNA. The sample has roughly 100,000 clones; approximately 81% are singletons. V was clipped by 0 bases and J by 7 bases, with 18 bases between them. The CDR3 is made up of 16 amino acids. The germline CDR1 and CDR2 sequences are LNHDA and SQIVND (reference sequence).

The clonotype was recovered from a male donor in good health and CMV-seropositive. This chain links TRBV19 with TRBJ1-2, with D perhaps TRBD1 (6 bases). Sequencing was carried out using PBMCs. CDR3 loop: CASSIDLGQGSPGYTF. The CDR3 region has the DNA TGTGCCAGTAGTATAGATCTGGGGCAGGGGAGTCCTGGCTACACCTTC.